Many counts were recorded for the clone carrying this T cell receptor beta chain. Its antigen is unidentified. This entry comes from a study of neurological immune-mediated disorders. Study-wide points: The greatest degree of TCR clonal expansion was observed in HTLV-1-associated myelopathy, with the lowest in multiple sclerosis, below that of healthy controls. On phylogenetic grouping, the repertoires of 18 of 34 multiple sclerosis patients fell within one related-CDR3 cluster, constituting a possible signature.

The unsorted libraries were prepared from 2 million PBMCs (stored at -80 C). The V end was cut by 7 bases, the J end by 11 bases, with 13 bases between. The length of the CDR3 is 11 residues. Synthesis of cDNA used 5'RACE (with 10-nucleotide random UMIs). MiXCR was run by TCRdb on the 5' RACE reads, yielding one entry per CDR3 protein. The data hold about 120,000 distinct CDR3 sequences, with roughly 3.2% observed a single time. V gene TRBV12-3 or TRBV12-4 combines with J gene TRBJ2-3, with a weak D call TRBD2 (7 bases). Sequenced: PBMCs. The sequence derives from a woman aged 25-40 years with multiple sclerosis. The CDR3 DNA is TGTGCCAGCAAGGGGGGGCGTGGGCAGTATTTT. Amino acid sequence: CASKGGRGQYF.